Sequencing of this T cell receptor (beta chain) was carried out in a study of Graves' ophthalmopathy and Graves' hyperthyroidism. The source of the PBMCs was 10 ml of fresh peripheral blood. Findings and caveats of the study: Blood was where most expanded thyroid clonotypes above 0.001 frequency also turned up.

A note on this clonotype: Antigen: not known. A read error is possible here, since a much larger clone lies one base away. Because it lacks the conserved phenylalanine or tryptophan at the end, this CDR3 is likely a read error.

TCR beta CDR3 regions were amplified from RNA transcripts. A first-round RT-PCR used HTBI primers, followed by a second-round multiplex PCR. MiXCR was run by TCRdb on the multiplex PCR reads, yielding one entry per CDR3 protein. The data show about 740,000 distinct CDR3 sequences, with roughly two fifths seen just once and 44% held by the top ten. CDR1 SGHVS and CDR2 FNYEAQ come from the germline V gene. The CDR3 consists of 14 residues. This clonotype originated in an adult man with Graves' ophthalmopathy. Input material: peripheral blood. The chain links TRBV7-6 to TRBJ1-1, with D perhaps matching TRBD1 (6 bases). The CDR3 sequence is CASSVGGANTEAFV. The CDR3 DNA sequence: TGCGCCAGCAGTGTGGGGGGCGCGAACACTGAAGCTTTCGTT.